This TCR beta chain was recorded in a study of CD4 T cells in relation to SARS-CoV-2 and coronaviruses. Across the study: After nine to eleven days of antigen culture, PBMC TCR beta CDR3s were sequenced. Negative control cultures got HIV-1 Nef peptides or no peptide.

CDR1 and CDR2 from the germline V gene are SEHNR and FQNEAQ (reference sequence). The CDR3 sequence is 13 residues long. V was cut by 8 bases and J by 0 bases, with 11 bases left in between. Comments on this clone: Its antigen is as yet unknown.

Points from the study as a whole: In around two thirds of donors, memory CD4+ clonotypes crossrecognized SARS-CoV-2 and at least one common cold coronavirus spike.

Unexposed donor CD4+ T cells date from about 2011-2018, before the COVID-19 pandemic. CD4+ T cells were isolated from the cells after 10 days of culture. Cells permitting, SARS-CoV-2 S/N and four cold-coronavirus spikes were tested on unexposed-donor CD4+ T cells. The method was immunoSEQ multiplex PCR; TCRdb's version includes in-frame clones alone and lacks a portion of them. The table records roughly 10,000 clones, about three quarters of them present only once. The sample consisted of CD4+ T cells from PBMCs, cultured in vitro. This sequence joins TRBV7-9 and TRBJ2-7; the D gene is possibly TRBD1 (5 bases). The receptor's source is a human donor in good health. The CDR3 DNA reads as TGTGCCAGCGGTATGACAGCCTCCTACGAGCAGTACTTC. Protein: CASGMTASYEQYF. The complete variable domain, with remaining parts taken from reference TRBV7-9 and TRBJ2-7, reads DTGVSQNPRHKITKRGQNVTFRCDPISEHNRLYWYRQTLGQGPEFLTYFQNEAQLEKSRLLSDRFSAERPKGSFSTLEIQRTEQGDSAMYLCASGMTASYEQYFGPGTRLTVT.